This TCR beta chain was profiled in a study of cytomegalovirus exposure and HLA in healthy donors. It was with 60 Vbeta and 13 Jbeta primers that the PCR ran. Sequencing used immunoSEQ multiplex PCR; TCRdb keeps in-frame clones, though not all of them. The sample includes some 190,000 clones, 76% of them seen just once. There are 17 residues in the CDR3. J was trimmed by 0 bases and V by 4 bases; bases with no gene match: 9. Germline CDR1 SGHRS, CDR2 YFSETQ. The sequenced sample consisted of PBMCs. J is TRBJ2-1 and V is TRBV5-1; 8 bases align to TRBD2. The receptor comes from a man younger than 30 in good health and CMV-seronegative. The CDR3 region is CASSARTSRSSYNEQFF. The CDR3 DNA reads as TGCGCCAGCAGCGCCCGGACTAGCCGTAGCTCCTACAATGAGCAGTTCTTC.